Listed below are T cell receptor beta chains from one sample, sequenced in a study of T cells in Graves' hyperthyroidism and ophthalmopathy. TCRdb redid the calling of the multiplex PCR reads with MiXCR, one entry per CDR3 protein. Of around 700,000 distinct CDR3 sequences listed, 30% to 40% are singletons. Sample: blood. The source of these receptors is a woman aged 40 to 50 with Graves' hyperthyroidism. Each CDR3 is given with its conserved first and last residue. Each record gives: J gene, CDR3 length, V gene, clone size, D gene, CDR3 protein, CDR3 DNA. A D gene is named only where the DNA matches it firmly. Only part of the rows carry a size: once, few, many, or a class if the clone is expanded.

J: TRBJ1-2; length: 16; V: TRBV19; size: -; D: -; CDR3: CASSIEEDTTNYGYTF; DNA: TGTGCCAGTAGTATAGAAGAGGATACTACTAACTATGGCTACACCTTC
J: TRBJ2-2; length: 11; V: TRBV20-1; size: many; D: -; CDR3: CSARAIGELFF; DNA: TGCAGTGCTAGAGCTATCGGGGAGCTGTTTTTT
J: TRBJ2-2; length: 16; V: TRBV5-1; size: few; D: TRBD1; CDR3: CASSLADRTNTGELFF; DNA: TGCGCCAGCAGCTTGGCGGACAGGACGAACACCGGGGAGCTGTTTTTT
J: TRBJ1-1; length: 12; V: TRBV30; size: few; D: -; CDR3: CAWRGINTEAFF; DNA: TGTGCCTGGAGAGGGATAAACACTGAAGCTTTCTTT
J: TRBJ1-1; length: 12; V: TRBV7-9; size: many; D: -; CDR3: CASLRAGTEAFF; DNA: TGTGCCAGCCTCAGGGCGGGAACTGAAGCTTTCTTT
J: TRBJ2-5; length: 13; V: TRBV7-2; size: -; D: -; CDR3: CASSKGTEETQYF; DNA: TGTGCCAGCTCAAAAGGGACGGAAGAGACCCAGTACTTC
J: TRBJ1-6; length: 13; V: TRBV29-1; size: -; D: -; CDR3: CSVDDGDNSPLHF; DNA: TGCAGCGTTGACGACGGAGATAATTCACCCCTCCACTTT
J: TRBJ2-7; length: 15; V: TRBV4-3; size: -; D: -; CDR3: CASSQVWGDPYEQYF; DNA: TGCGCCAGCAGCCAAGTATGGGGGGACCCCTACGAGCAGTACTTC
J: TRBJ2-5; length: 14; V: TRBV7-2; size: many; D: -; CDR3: CASSLVWGQETQYF; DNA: TGTGCCAGCAGCTTAGTTTGGGGCCAAGAGACCCAGTACTTC
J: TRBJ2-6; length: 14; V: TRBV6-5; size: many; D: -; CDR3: CASSGSSGANVLTF; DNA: TGTGCCAGCAGTGGGAGCTCTGGGGCCAACGTCCTGACTTTC
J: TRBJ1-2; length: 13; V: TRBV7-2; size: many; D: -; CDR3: CASSSSERSGYTF; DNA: TGTGCCAGCAGCTCCTCAGAACGGTCGGGCTACACCTTC
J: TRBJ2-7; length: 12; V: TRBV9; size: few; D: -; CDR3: CASSPRRDEQYF; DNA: TGTGCCAGCTCACCGCGCCGGGACGAGCAGTACTTC
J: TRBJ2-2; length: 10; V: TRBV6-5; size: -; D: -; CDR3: CASSNTELFF; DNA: TGTGCCAGCAGCAACACCGAGCTGTTTTTT
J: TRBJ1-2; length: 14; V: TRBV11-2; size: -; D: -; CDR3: CASSPSTLNYGYTF; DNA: TGTGCCAGCAGCCCGTCGACCTTAAACTATGGCTACACCTTC
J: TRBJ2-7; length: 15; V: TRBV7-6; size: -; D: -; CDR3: CASSLGAGYPYEQYF; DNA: TGTGCCAGCAGCTTAGGGGCGGGGTACCCCTACGAGCAGTACTTC
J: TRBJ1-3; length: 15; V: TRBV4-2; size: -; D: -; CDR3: CASSLTRAPGNTIYF; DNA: TGTGCCAGCAGCCTGACTAGGGCACCTGGAAACACCATATATTTT
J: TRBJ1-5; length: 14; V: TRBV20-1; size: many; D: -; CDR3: CSARVGAFGQPQHF; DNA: TGCAGTGCTAGGGTTGGGGCCTTCGGGCAGCCCCAGCATTTT
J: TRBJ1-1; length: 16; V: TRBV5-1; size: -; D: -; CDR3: CASSRDPGTSRAEAFF; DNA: TGCGCCAGCAGTCGAGATCCCGGGACCTCACGCGCTGAAGCTTTCTTT
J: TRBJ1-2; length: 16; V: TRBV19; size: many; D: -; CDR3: CASSIDSGPRDYGYTF; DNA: TGTGCCAGTAGTATAGATTCGGGACCCCGGGACTATGGCTACACCTTC
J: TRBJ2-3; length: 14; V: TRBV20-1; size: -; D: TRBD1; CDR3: CSARAWTGVDTQYF; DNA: TGCAGTGCTAGAGCCTGGACAGGGGTAGATACGCAGTATTTT
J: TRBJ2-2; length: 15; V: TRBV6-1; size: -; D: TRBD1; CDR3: CACSRQGAGTGELFF; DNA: TGTGCCTGCAGCAGACAGGGGGCAGGCACCGGGGAGCTGTTTTTT
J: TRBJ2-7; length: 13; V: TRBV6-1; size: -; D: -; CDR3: CASSGYRAYEQYF; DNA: TGTGCCAGCAGTGGGTACAGAGCCTACGAGCAGTACTTC
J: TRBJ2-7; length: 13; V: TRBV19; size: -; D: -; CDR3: CASGTGQIYEQYF; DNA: TGTGCCAGTGGTACTGGACAGATCTACGAGCAGTACTTC
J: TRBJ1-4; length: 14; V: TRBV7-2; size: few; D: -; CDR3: CASSLAHQNEKLFF; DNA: TGTGCCAGCAGCTTAGCCCACCAGAATGAAAAACTGTTTTTT
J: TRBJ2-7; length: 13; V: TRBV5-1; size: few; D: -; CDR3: CASSLDPLYEQYF; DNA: TGCGCCAGCAGCTTGGACCCGCTATACGAGCAGTACTTC
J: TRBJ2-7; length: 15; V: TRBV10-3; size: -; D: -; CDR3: CASSFKAGFTYEQYF; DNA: TGTGCCAGCAGTTTTAAAGCAGGATTCACCTACGAGCAGTACTTC
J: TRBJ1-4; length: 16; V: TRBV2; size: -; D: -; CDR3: CASSPVVRMGNEKLFF; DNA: TGTGCCAGCAGCCCAGTCGTACGCATGGGGAATGAAAAACTGTTTTTT
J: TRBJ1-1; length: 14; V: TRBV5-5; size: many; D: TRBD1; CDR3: CASSYGTGGSEAFF; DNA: TGTGCCAGCAGCTACGGGACAGGGGGCTCTGAAGCTTTCTTT
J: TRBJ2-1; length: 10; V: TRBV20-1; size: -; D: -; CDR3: CSVYNNEQFF; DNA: TGCAGTGTCTACAACAATGAGCAGTTCTTC
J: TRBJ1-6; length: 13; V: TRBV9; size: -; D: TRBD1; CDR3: CASSGDRFSPLHF; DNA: TGTGCCAGCAGCGGGGACAGGTTTTCACCCCTCCACTTT
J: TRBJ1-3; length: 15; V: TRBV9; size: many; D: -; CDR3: CASSVAASSGNTIYF; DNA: TGTGCCAGCAGCGTAGCTGCGAGCTCTGGAAACACCATATATTTT
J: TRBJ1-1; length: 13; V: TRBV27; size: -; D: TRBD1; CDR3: CASSYRGWTEAFF; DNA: TGTGCCAGCAGTTACAGGGGTTGGACTGAAGCTTTCTTT
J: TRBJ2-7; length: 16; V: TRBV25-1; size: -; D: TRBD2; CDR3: CASSVPGLAGGYEQYF; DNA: TGTGCCAGCAGTGTTCCGGGACTAGCGGGGGGCTACGAGCAGTACTTC
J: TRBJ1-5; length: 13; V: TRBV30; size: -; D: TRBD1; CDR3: CAWSRQGDQPQHF; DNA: TGTGCCTGGAGTAGGCAGGGGGATCAGCCCCAGCATTTT
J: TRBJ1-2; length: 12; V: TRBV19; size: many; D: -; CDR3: CASSPRDLGYTF; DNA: TGTGCCAGTAGTCCAAGGGACCTAGGCTACACCTTC
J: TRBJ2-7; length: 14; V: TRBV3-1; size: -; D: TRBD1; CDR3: CASSGDRATYEQYF; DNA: TGTGCCAGCAGCGGGGACAGGGCCACCTACGAGCAGTACTTC
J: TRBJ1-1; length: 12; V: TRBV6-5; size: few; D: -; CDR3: CASRHMNTEAFF; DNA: TGTGCCAGCAGACACATGAACACTGAAGCTTTCTTT
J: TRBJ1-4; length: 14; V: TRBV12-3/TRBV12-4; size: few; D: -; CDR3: CASSLLPEVEKLFF; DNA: TGTGCCAGCAGTCTCCTTCCTGAAGTAGAAAAACTGTTTTTT
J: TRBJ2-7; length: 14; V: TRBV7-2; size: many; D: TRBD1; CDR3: CASSSGQGPYEQYF; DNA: TGTGCCAGCAGCTCAGGACAGGGACCCTACGAGCAGTACTTC
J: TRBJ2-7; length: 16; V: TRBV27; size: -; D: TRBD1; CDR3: CASSLLVRTGKAEQYF; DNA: TGTGCCAGCAGTTTATTAGTGAGGACAGGGAAGGCCGAGCAGTACTTC
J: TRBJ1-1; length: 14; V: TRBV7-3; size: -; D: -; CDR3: CASSLFTGTTEAFF; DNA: TGTGCCAGCAGCTTATTCACAGGGACCACTGAAGCTTTCTTT
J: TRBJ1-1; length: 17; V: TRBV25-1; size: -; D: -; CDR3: CASSQDMGRHLNTEAFF; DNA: TGTGCCAGCAGCCAAGATATGGGGCGACATCTGAACACTGAAGCTTTCTTT
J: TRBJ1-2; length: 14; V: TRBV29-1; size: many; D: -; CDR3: CSVGPRLGGYGYTF; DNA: TGCAGCGTTGGCCCGCGACTGGGCGGCTATGGCTACACCTTC
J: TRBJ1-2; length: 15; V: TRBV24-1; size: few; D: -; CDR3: CATSDYQQGIYGYTF; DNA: TGTGCCACCAGTGACTACCAACAGGGCATCTATGGCTACACCTTC
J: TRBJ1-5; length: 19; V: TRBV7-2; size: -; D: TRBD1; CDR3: CASSFIRTGRDHSNQPQHF; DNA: TGTGCCAGCAGCTTCATCCGGACAGGGCGAGATCATAGCAATCAGCCCCAGCATTTT
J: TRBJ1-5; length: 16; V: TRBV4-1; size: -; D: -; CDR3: CASSRLPGPRNQPQHF; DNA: TGCGCCAGCAGCCGACTCCCGGGGCCGCGGAATCAGCCCCAGCATTTT
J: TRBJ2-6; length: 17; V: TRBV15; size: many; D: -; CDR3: CATSRDRGRGWANVLTF; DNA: TGTGCCACCAGCAGAGACAGGGGTAGAGGGTGGGCCAACGTCCTGACTTTC
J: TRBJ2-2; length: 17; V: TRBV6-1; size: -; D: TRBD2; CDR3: CASRGAGRESYTGELFF; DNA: TGTGCGAGCCGGGGGGCCGGGAGGGAGTCCTACACCGGGGAGCTGTTTTTT
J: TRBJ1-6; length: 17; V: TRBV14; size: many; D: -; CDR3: CASSQVSRVTYNSPLHF; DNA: TGTGCCAGCAGCCAAGTTTCGAGGGTAACCTATAATTCACCCCTCCACTTT
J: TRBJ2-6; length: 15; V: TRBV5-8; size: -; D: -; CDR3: CASSPTTGEANVLTF; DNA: TGTGCCAGCAGCCCTACCACGGGGGAGGCCAACGTCCTGACTTTC
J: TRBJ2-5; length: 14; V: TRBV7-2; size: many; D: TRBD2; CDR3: CASSSSGRQETQYF; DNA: TGTGCCAGCAGCTCTAGCGGGAGGCAAGAGACCCAGTACTTC
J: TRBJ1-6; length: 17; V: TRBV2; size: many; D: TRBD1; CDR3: CASSEQGASTYNSPLHF; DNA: TGTGCCAGCAGTGAACAGGGGGCGAGCACCTATAATTCACCCCTCCACTTT
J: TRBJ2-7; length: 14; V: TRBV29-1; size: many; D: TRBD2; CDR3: CSVQAGVESYEQYF; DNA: TGCAGCGTACAAGCGGGAGTTGAGAGCTACGAGCAGTACTTC
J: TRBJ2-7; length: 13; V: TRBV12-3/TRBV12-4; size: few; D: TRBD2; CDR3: CASSLGTSGPQYF; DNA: TGTGCCAGCAGTTTGGGGACTAGCGGGCCGCAGTACTTC
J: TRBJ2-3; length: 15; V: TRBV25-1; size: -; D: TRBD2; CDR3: CASGTSGTWTDTQYF; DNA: TGTGCCAGCGGGACGAGCGGGACGTGGACAGATACGCAGTATTTT
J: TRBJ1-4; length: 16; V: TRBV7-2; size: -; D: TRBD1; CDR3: CASSQEGGTGAKKLFF; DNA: TGTGCCAGCAGCCAAGAGGGGGGGACAGGGGCGAAAAAACTGTTTTTT